The present T cell receptor beta chain was sequenced within a study of cytomegalovirus exposure and HLA in healthy donors. Study results and caveats: Investigators reported 150 to 200 TCR beta chains as tied to cytomegalovirus.

This CDR3 contains 14 residues. Trimming took 0 bases from V and 4 from J, leaving 10 bases between them. CDR1 and CDR2 from the germline V gene are SGHRS and YFSETQ. Each donor was nominally healthy when sampled (though unrecorded immune exposures were likely). The PCR contained 60 Vbeta and 13 Jbeta primers. Only in-frame clones appear in the TCRdb table, and some are missing; sequencing was by immunoSEQ multiplex PCR. The data show about 160,000 clones, 65% to 80% seen once. Of note for this clone: Its target is unknown.

What was sequenced was PBMCs. The receptor comes from a man aged 18 to 30 in good health and CMV-seropositive. This chain uses TRBV5-1 with TRBJ2-5; tentative D call: TRBD2 (6 bases). CDR3 residues: CASSLDGRAETQYF. In DNA form, the CDR3 reads TGCGCCAGCAGCTTGGACGGGAGAGCAGAGACCCAGTACTTC.